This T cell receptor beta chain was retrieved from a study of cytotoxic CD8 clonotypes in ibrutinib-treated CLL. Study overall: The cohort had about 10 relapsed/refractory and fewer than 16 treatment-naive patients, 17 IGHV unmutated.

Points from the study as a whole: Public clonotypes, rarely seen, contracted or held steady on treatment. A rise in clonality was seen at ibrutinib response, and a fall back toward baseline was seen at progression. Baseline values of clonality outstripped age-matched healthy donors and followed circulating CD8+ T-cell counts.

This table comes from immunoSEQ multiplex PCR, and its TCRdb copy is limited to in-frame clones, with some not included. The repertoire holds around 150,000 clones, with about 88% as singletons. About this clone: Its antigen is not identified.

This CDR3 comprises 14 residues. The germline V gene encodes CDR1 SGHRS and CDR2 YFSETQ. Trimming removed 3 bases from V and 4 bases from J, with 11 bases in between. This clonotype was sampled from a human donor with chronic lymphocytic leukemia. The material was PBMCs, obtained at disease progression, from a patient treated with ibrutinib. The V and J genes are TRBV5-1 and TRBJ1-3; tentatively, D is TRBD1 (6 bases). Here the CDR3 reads CASSSTGSGNTIYF. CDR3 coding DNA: TGCGCCAGCAGCTCCACAGGGTCCGGAAACACCATATATTTT. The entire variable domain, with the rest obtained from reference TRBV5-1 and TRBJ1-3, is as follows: KAGVTQTPRYLIKTRGQQVTLSCSPISGHRSVSWYQQTPGQGLQFLFEYFSETQRNKGNFPGRFSGRQFSNSRSEMNVSTLELGDSALYLCASSSTGSGNTIYFGEGSWLTVV.